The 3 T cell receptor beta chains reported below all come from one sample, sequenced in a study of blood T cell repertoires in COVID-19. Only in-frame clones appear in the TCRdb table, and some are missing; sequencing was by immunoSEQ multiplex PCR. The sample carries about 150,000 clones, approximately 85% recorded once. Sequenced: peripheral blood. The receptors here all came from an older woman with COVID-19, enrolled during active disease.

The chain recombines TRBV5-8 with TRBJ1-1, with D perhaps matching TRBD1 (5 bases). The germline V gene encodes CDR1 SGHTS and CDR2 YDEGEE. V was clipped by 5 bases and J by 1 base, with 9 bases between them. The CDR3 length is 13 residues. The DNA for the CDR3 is TGTGCCAGCAGAAGACAGCAGAACACTGAAGCTTTCTTT. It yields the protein CASRRQQNTEAFF.

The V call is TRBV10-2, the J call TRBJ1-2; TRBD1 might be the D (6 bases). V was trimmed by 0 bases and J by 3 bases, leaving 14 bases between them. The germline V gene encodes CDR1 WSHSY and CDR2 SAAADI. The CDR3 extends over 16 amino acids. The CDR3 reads CASSESGGQGDYGYTF. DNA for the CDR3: TGCGCCAGCAGTGAGTCCGGGGGGCAGGGCGACTATGGCTACACCTTC.

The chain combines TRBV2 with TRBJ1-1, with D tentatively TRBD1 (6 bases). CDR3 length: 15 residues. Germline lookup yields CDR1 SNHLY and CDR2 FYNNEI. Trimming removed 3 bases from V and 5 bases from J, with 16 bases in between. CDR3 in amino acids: CASSDHRVGSTEAFF. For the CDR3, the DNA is TGTGCCAGCAGTGATCACAGGGTCGGAAGTACTGAAGCTTTCTTT.